The clone carrying this T cell receptor (beta chain) was picked up a small number of times. Its matching antigen is unknown. This sample includes further DNA sequences coding for the same CDR3. These data are taken from a study of beta chain features in type 1 diabetes. Across the study: Age, gender and cell yields were alike across patients and healthy donors.

The sequenced template was cDNA made from the entire isolated RNA. This table comes from immunoSEQ multiplex PCR, and its TCRdb copy is limited to in-frame clones, with some not included. The table includes 680,000 or so clones, 13% detected once. This CDR3 is built from 11 residues. V lost 4 bases, J lost 3 bases, and 6 bases lay in between. CDR1 SQVTM and CDR2 ANQGSEA come from the germline V gene. Study observations and caveats: TCRB CDR3 length was moderately but significantly reduced in all four CD4+ subsets of Type 1 diabetes patients.

This receptor was taken from a man between 18 and 35 years old with type 1 diabetes. The chain carries TRBV29-1 and TRBJ1-1; D call uncertain. Sample: naive CD4+ T cells from blood. The CDR3 sequence is CSVAGYTEAFF. The CDR3 nucleotides read TGCAGCGTTGCGGGGTACACTGAAGCTTTCTTT. Combining the CDR3 with reference TRBV29-1 and TRBJ1-1 gives the whole variable domain SAVISQKPSRDICQRGTSLTIQCQVDSQVTMMFWYRQQPGQSLTLIATANQGSEATYESGFVIDKFPISRPNLTFSTLTVSNMSPEDSSIYLCSVAGYTEAFFGQGTRLTVV.